Sequencing of this T cell receptor beta chain was carried out in a study of CXCR3-negative and CXCR3-positive naive CD8 T cells. On the study more broadly: A total of about 140 million TRB reads was generated, with about 1.5 +/- 0.3 million per library. Study-wide points: Naive cells with CXCR3 showed TRB CDR3s that were more hydrophobic than those in CXCR3-negative naive cells.

Sorts that each held 250,000 to 300,000 cells were run in triplicate for every CD8+ T cell subset. Germline V gives CDR1 KGHDR, CDR2 SFDVKD. The CDR3 is 15 amino acids. Details on this clonotype: Its antigen is still unknown.

The TRB libraries of cDNA were built by UMI-labeled 5' RACE. TCRdb re-analyzed the 5' RACE reads; it lists each CDR3 protein once, without DNA. The repertoire table contains 75,000 to 100,000 distinct CDR3 sequences. The sample was naive CXCR3- CD8+ T cells from blood. Subset meaning: CD45RO-CCR7+CD27+CD95- naive CD8+ T cells lacking CXCR3 (TNR3-). This TCR derives from a human donor in good health. Some clones in this sample may be carry-over from other donors' samples. This chain uses TRBV24-1 with TRBJ2-2; TCRdb's D gene call, TRBD2, goes unchecked for lack of DNA. The CDR3 spells CATSDPSGYTGELFF.